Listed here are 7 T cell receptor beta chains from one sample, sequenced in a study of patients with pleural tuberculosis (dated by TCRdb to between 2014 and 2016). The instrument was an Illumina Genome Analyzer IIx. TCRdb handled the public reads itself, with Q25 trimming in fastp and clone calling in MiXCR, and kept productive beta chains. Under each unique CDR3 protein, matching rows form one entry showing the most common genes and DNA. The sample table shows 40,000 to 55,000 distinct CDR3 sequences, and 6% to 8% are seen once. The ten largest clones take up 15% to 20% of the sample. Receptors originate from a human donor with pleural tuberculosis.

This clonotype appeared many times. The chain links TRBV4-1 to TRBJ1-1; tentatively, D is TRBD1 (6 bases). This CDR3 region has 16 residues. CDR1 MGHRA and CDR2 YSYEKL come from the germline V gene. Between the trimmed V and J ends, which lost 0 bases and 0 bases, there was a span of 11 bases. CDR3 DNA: TGCGCCAGCAGCCAAGAGAAGCGGGACATGAACACTGAAGCTTTCTTT. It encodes CASSQEKRDMNTEAFF.

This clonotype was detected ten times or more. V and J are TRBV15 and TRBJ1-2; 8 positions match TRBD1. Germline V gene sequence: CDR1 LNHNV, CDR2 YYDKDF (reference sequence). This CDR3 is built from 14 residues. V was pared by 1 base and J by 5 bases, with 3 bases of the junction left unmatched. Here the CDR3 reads CATSRGTGRYGYTF. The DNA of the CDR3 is TGTGCCACCAGCAGAGGGACAGGGCGATATGGCTACACCTTC.

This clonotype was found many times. For the CDR3, the DNA is TGTGCCAGCAGCTTTGGCGGACAGGTTAATACTGAAGCTTTCTTT. Residues: CASSFGGQVNTEAFF. This rearrangement joins TRBV11-1 to TRBJ1-1, with 7 bases fitting TRBD1. This CDR3 spans 15 amino acids. The V segment lost 3 bases and the J segment 5 bases; nucleotides outside the gene matches: 9. Germline CDR1 SGHAT, CDR2 FQDESV (reference sequence). The variable domain in full, with the rest retrieved from reference TRBV11-1 and TRBJ1-1, is EAEVAQSPRYKITEKSQAVAFWCDPISGHATLYWYRQILGQGPELLVQFQDESVVDDSQLPKDRFSAERLKGVDSTLKIQPAELGDSAMYLCASSFGGQVNTEAFFGQGTRLTVV.

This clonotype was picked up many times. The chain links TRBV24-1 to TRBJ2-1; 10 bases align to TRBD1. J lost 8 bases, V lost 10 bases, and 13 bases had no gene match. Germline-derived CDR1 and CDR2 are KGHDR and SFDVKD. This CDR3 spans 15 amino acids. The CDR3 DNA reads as TGTGCCACTTCCTCACCGGGACAGGGGTATCATGAGCAGTTCTTC. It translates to CATSSPGQGYHEQFF.

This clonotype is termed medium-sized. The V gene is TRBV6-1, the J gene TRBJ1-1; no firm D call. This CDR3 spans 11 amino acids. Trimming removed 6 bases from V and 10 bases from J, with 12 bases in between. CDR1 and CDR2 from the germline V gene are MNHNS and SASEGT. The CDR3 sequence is CASRSDQIAFF. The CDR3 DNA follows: TGTGCCAGCAGGTCAGACCAAATAGCTTTCTTT.

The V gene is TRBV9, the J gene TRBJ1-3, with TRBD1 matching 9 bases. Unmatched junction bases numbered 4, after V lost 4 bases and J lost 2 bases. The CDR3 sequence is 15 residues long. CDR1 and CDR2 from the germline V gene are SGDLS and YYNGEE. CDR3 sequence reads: CASSPWDRAGNTIYF. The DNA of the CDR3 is TGTGCCAGCAGCCCCTGGGACAGGGCTGGAAACACCATATATTTT.

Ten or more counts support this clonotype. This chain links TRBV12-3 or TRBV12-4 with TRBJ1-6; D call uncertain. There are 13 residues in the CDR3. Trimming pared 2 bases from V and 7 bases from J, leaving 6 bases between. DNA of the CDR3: TGTGCCAGCAGTTTAACGGAAAATTCACCCCTCCACTTT. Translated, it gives CASSLTENSPLHF.